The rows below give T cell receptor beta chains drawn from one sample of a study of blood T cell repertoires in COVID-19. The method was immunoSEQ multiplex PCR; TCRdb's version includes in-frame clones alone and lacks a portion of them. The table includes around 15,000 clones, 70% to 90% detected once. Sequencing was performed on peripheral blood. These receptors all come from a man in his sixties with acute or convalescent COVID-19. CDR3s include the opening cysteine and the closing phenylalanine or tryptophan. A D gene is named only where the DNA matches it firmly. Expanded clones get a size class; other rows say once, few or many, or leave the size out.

CDR3: CASSAYRDRGNEQFF; DNA: TGTGCCAGCAGTGCCTACCGGGACAGGGGCAATGAGCAGTTCTTC; J: TRBJ2-1; size: .; V: TRBV27; D: TRBD1
CDR3: CASSVTATSLGYEQYF; DNA: TGTGCCAGCAGCGTAACGGCAACATCACTAGGGTACGAGCAGTACTTC; J: TRBJ2-7; size: .; V: TRBV9; D: .
CDR3: CASSQDGEGYTF; DNA: TGTGCCAGCAGCCAAGACGGTGAGGGCTACACCTTC; J: TRBJ1-2; size: few; V: TRBV4-2; D: .
CDR3: CASRTGGSNTEAFF; DNA: TGCGCCAGCAGGACCGGAGGCAGCAACACTGAAGCTTTCTTT; J: TRBJ1-1; size: .; V: TRBV5-1; D: .
CDR3: CASSLQGRQPQHF; DNA: TGTGCCAGCAGTTTACAGGGGCGACAGCCCCAGCATTTT; J: TRBJ1-5; size: .; V: TRBV12-3/TRBV12-4; D: .
CDR3: CASCAGGTQPQHF; DNA: TGTGCCTCTTGCGCAGGGGGTACCCAGCCCCAGCATTTT; J: TRBJ1-5; size: .; V: TRBV6-5; D: TRBD1
CDR3: CASSVQGATAPEKLFF; DNA: TGTGCCAGCAGCGTACAGGGGGCAACCGCCCCTGAAAAACTGTTTTTT; J: TRBJ1-4; size: once; V: TRBV9; D: TRBD1
CDR3: CATSRGDSGGLRHGELFF; DNA: TGTGCCACCAGCAGGGGGGACAGCGGCGGACTTAGGCACGGGGAGCTGTTTTTT; J: TRBJ2-2; size: .; V: TRBV15; D: TRBD1
CDR3: CASSGGTGGAHEQYF; DNA: TGCGCCAGCAGCGGGGGGACAGGGGGCGCCCACGAGCAGTACTTC; J: TRBJ2-7; size: .; V: TRBV5-1; D: TRBD1
CDR3: CASSIRVQGAKNSPLHF; DNA: TGTGCCAGTAGTATTCGCGTACAGGGGGCAAAAAATTCACCCCTCCACTTT; J: TRBJ1-6; size: .; V: TRBV19; D: TRBD1
CDR3: CASSPLPGISYNSPLHF; DNA: TGTGCCAGCTCACCATTACCCGGGATCTCCTATAATTCACCCCTCCACTTT; J: TRBJ1-6; size: .; V: TRBV18; D: .
CDR3: CATSRDGSGDNEQFF; DNA: TGTGCCACCAGCAGAGATGGGTCCGGAGACAATGAGCAGTTCTTC; J: TRBJ2-1; size: .; V: TRBV15; D: .
CDR3: CASSTRRLNYGYTF; DNA: TGTGCCAGCAGCACTAGACGGCTTAACTATGGCTACACCTTC; J: TRBJ1-2; size: .; V: TRBV7-8; D: .
CDR3: CASSAYGTILYEQYF; DNA: TGTGCCAGCAGCGCTTACGGGACTATACTGTACGAGCAGTACTTC; J: TRBJ2-7; size: .; V: TRBV11-2; D: TRBD2
CDR3: CASSKGQGAAGELFF; DNA: TGTGCCAGCAGTAAGGGACAGGGGGCGGCCGGGGAGCTGTTTTTT; J: TRBJ2-2; size: .; V: TRBV27; D: TRBD1
CDR3: CASSVGAGIHNEQFF; DNA: TGTGCCAGCAGCGTAGGGGCGGGTATCCACAATGAGCAGTTCTTC; J: TRBJ2-1; size: .; V: TRBV9; D: .
CDR3: CASPGQIYEQYF; DNA: TGTGCCAGTCCGGGACAGATCTACGAGCAGTACTTC; J: TRBJ2-7; size: few; V: TRBV5-8; D: TRBD1
CDR3: CASSQDPLAGGHETQYF; DNA: TGTGCCAGCAGCCAAGATCCCCTAGCGGGAGGGCATGAGACCCAGTACTTC; J: TRBJ2-5; size: once; V: TRBV4-2; D: TRBD2
CDR3: CATNRDITNEKLFF; DNA: TGTGCCACTAACCGGGACATTACCAATGAAAAACTGTTTTTT; J: TRBJ1-4; size: once; V: TRBV15; D: .
CDR3: CASSEDSHNEQFF; DNA: TGTGCCAGCAGTGAGGACAGTCACAATGAGCAGTTCTTC; J: TRBJ2-1; size: .; V: TRBV6-1; D: .